These 31 T cell receptor beta chains originate from one sample sequenced in a study of blood T cell repertoires in COVID-19. Sequenced by immunoSEQ multiplex PCR; TCRdb stores in-frame clones only, minus some. The sample holds tens of thousands of clones; roughly 88% are singletons and the top ten take about 12%. The sequenced sample was peripheral blood. The source is a man aged 65-85 years with acute or convalescent COVID-19.

This rearrangement joins TRBV19 to TRBJ1-1; TRBD1 matches at 11 bases. Germline values: CDR1 LNHDA, CDR2 SQIVND (reference sequence). The CDR3 consists of 15 residues. J gave up 5 bases and V 5 bases, and 7 bases lay outside the gene matches. CDR3 sequence reads: CASSLPGTGGTEAFF. The CDR3 DNA reads as TGTGCCAGTAGTCTCCCCGGGACAGGGGGTACTGAAGCTTTCTTT.

This clone showed up just once. This chain links TRBV27 with TRBJ1-5; D not resolved. The germline V gene has CDR1 MNHEY and CDR2 SMNVEV (reference sequence). The CDR3 has 15 residues. V was clipped by 5 bases and J by 1 base, with 12 bases between them. CDR3 sequence (DNA): TGTGCCAGCAGTCTAGCTTGGGAAAGCAATCAGCCCCAGCATTTT. This gives the protein CASSLAWESNQPQHF.

CDR3 bases: TGTGCCAGCAGCCAAGACCTGTCTACCGTTTTCGGGGAGCAGTACTTC. Translation: CASSQDLSTVFGEQYF. V gene TRBV3-1 (or the pseudogene TRBV3-2) combines with J gene TRBJ2-7; D uncertain. The V and J ends lost 0 bases and 7 bases respectively, with 19 bases between them. The CDR3 is 16 residues long. The germline V gene encodes CDR1 LGHDT and CDR2 YNNKEL (reference sequence).

The V and J genes are TRBV6-5 and TRBJ2-7, with D tentatively TRBD1 (6 bases). V lost 6 bases, J lost 4 bases, and 10 bases lay in between. Per germline, CDR1 MNHEY and CDR2 SVGAGI. The CDR3 sequence is 12 residues long. CDR3 region: CASSLRGYEQYF. The CDR3 region has the DNA TGTGCCAGCAGCCTAAGGGGGTACGAGCAGTACTTC.

The rearrangement uses TRBV28 and TRBJ1-5, with no clear D. The CDR3 is 12 amino acids. Germline V CDR1 and CDR2: MDHEN, SYDVKM. V was clipped by 7 bases and J by 5 bases, with 9 bases between them. CDR3 in DNA: TGTGCCAGCACTAATACAGATCAGCCCCAGCATTTT. This codes for CASTNTDQPQHF.

This chain links TRBV5-1 with TRBJ2-3, with D tentatively TRBD1 (6 bases). The germline CDR1 and CDR2 sequences are SGHRS and YFSETQ. With 4 bases removed from V and 0 bases from J, the gap between germline ends came to 9 bases. The CDR3 has 14 amino acids. The CDR3 DNA reads TGCGCCAGCAGCCGGGACACGAGCACAGATACGCAGTATTTT. Translation: CASSRDTSTDTQYF.

The gene calls are TRBV27 and TRBJ2-1; 13 positions agree with TRBD2. CDR3 length: 16 amino acids. V gave up 5 bases and J gave up 6 bases; unmatched junction bases: 7. Germline V gene data show CDR1 as MNHEY and CDR2 as SMNVEV (reference sequence). CDR3 region: CASSLTGLAGTNEQFF. CDR3 in DNA: TGTGCCAGCAGTCTCACGGGACTAGCGGGGACCAATGAGCAGTTCTTC.

The chain uses TRBV19 and TRBJ1-2; maybe TRBD1 (6 bases). Deletions cut 5 bases from V and 8 bases from J, with 12 bases between. This CDR3 is built from 12 residues. Germline-derived CDR1 and CDR2 are LNHDA and SQIVND (reference sequence). The DNA of the CDR3 is TGTGCCAGTAGTGATGCGGGGGGCGGCTACACCTTC. It encodes CASSDAGGGYTF. Supplemented by reference TRBV19 and TRBJ1-2, the full variable domain reads DGGITQSPKYLFRKEGQNVTLSCEQNLNHDAMYWYRQDPGQGLRLIYYSQIVNDFQKGDIAEGYSVSREKKESFPLTVTSAQKNPTAFYLCASSDAGGGYTFGSGTRLTVV.

The J gene is TRBJ1-5, the V gene TRBV23-1; 8 bases agree with TRBD1. Being an ORF, TRBV23-1 has a function that is uncertain. The CDR3 runs to 16 residues. V lost 3 bases, J lost 6 bases, and 10 bases stayed unmatched. This CDR3 reads CASSHVIETGVQPQHF. The DNA for the CDR3 is TGCGCCAGCAGTCACGTGATTGAGACAGGGGTTCAGCCCCAGCATTTT.

The chain carries TRBV24-1 and TRBJ2-4; 10 bases are shared with TRBD2. The trim removed 3 bases at V and 6 bases at J, leaving 1 base unmatched. Germline CDR1 is KGHDR and CDR2 is SFDVKD. There are 14 residues in the CDR3. DNA of the CDR3: TGTGCCACCAGTGATGCTAGCGGGGGAAACATTCAGTACTTC. Its translation: CATSDASGGNIQYF.

The chain links TRBV18 to TRBJ2-1, with 8 bases aligning to TRBD1. Losses at the gene ends were 3 bases for V and 3 bases for J; bases not matched to a gene: 4. The germline gives CDR1 KGHSH, CDR2 LQKENI. The CDR3 runs to 15 residues. This chain's CDR3 is CASSPDRESYNEQFF. Written as DNA, the CDR3 is TGTGCCAGCTCACCGGACAGGGAGAGCTACAATGAGCAGTTCTTC.

The chain recombines TRBV5-1 with TRBJ2-3; the match to TRBD2 covers 7 bases. The junction had 5 bases not matched to a gene; V was cut back by 3 bases and J by 4 bases. Germline V gene lookup returns CDR1 SGHRS and CDR2 YFSETQ. The CDR3 totals 14 residues. The CDR3, as DNA: TGCGCCAGCAGCTGGGGGGGGAAGGCAGATACGCAGTATTTT. It is translated as CASSWGGKADTQYF.

The rearrangement links TRBV18 to TRBJ2-5; a weak D match, TRBD2 (5 bases). The CDR3 is made up of 16 amino acids. With 2 bases removed from V and 4 bases from J, the gap between germline ends came to 17 bases. CDR1 and CDR2 from the germline V gene are KGHSH and LQKENI. The DNA of the CDR3 is TGTGCCAGCTCACCAAATCCAACGGGGTTGGGAGAGACCCAGTACTTC. Its translation is CASSPNPTGLGETQYF.

The rearrangement joins TRBV4-3 to TRBJ2-7; 9 bases are a match to TRBD1. CDR1 and CDR2 (germline): LGHNA, YSLEER. This CDR3 is built from 15 residues. V lost 1 base, J lost 2 bases, and 3 bases stayed unmatched. The CDR3 DNA follows: TGCGCCAGCAGCCAAGCCGGGACAGGGCCCTACGAGCAGTACTTC. It codes for CASSQAGTGPYEQYF.

The chain recombines TRBV7-2 with TRBJ2-4; D gene unclear. This CDR3 spans 13 amino acids. Germline CDR1 SGHTA, CDR2 FQGNSA. V dropped 2 bases and J dropped 6 bases, with 8 bases sitting between them. CDR3 amino acids: CASSLSVSNIQYF. The CDR3 DNA follows: TGTGCCAGCAGCTTATCTGTCTCAAACATTCAGTACTTC. Based on the CDR3 plus reference TRBV7-2 and TRBJ2-4, the full variable domain is GAGVSQSPSNKVTEKGKDVELRCDPISGHTALYWYRQSLGQGLEFLIYFQGNSAPDKSGLPSDRFSAERTGGSVSTLTIQRTQQEDSAVYLCASSLSVSNIQYFGAGTRLSVL.

The V gene is TRBV10-2, the J gene TRBJ2-7; D is perhaps TRBD1 (5 bases). The ends were cut back, 2 bases at V and 0 bases at J, with 14 bases in the middle. The germline V gene encodes CDR1 WSHSY and CDR2 SAAADI. CDR3 length: 16 amino acids. The CDR3 nucleotides read TGCGCCAGCAGTGAGATAGGGGCGCGAATCTCCTACGAGCAGTACTTC. This codes for CASSEIGARISYEQYF.

The J gene is TRBJ1-2, the V gene TRBV6-5; TRBD1 might be the D (6 bases). The CDR3 totals 12 residues. V gave up 5 bases and J gave up 10 bases, with 14 bases separating them. CDR1 is MNHEY, CDR2 SVGAGI, per germline. The CDR3: CASSPTGSPYTF. The CDR3 region has the DNA TGTGCCAGCAGTCCGACAGGTTCTCCCTACACCTTC.

This chain joins TRBV12-3 or TRBV12-4 and TRBJ2-7, with 8 positions matching TRBD2. There are 12 residues in the CDR3. V was pared by 10 bases and J by 6 bases, with 8 bases of the junction left unmatched. CDR3 bases: TGTGCCATCTTGGCGGGGGGAAGCGAGCAGTACTTC. It translates to CAILAGGSEQYF.

The rearrangement links TRBV5-6 to TRBJ1-5; TRBD1 is a possible D gene (5 bases). V was pared by 2 bases and J by 7 bases, with 10 bases between. CDR1 SGHDT and CDR2 YYEEEE come from the germline V gene. This CDR3 comprises 13 residues. CDR3 nucleotides: TGTGCCAGCAGCTTAAATCAGGGCCAGCCCCAGCATTTT. Residues: CASSLNQGQPQHF.

The genes are TRBV18 and TRBJ2-3, with D maybe TRBD2 (5 bases). V lost 2 bases and J 6 bases, leaving 12 bases between the germline ends. Germline CDR1 and CDR2: KGHSH and LQKENI. The CDR3 runs to 14 residues. CDR3: CASSPSQRSDTQYF. The CDR3, as DNA: TGTGCCAGCTCACCATCACAGCGGTCGGATACGCAGTATTTT.

The chain combines TRBV19 with TRBJ1-3; 7 bases fit TRBD1. Germline values: CDR1 LNHDA, CDR2 SQIVND (reference sequence). The CDR3 is made up of 16 amino acids. V lost 3 bases and J lost 0; bases outside the gene matches: 5. CDR3 DNA sequence: TGTGCCAGTAGTATTTTTTCAGGGGGCTCTGGAAACACCATATATTTT. It is translated as CASSIFSGGSGNTIYF.

V and J are TRBV7-9 and TRBJ2-2; 7 nucleotides agree with TRBD1. There are 14 residues in the CDR3. CDR1 SEHNR and CDR2 FQNEAQ come from the germline V gene (reference sequence). V shed 5 bases, J shed 5 bases, and the junction held 5 bases outside the gene matches. For the CDR3, the DNA is TGTGCCAGCAGCGCCGGGACAGTTACCGGGGAGCTGTTTTTT. This gives the protein CASSAGTVTGELFF.

J is TRBJ2-7 and V is TRBV6-5; D gene ambiguous. Germline CDR1 MNHEY, CDR2 SVGAGI. V gave up 4 bases and J gave up 4 bases, with 14 bases separating them. This CDR3 is built from 14 residues. The CDR3 protein is CASSLVVGPYEQYF. The CDR3 coding sequence is TGTGCCAGCAGTTTGGTAGTTGGGCCTTACGAGCAGTACTTC.

This chain links TRBV6-5 with TRBJ2-7; 12 nucleotides line up with TRBD2. J lost 5 bases, V lost 4 bases, and 9 bases had no gene match. CDR3 length: 16 amino acids. From germline, CDR1 is MNHEY and CDR2 SVGAGI. For the CDR3, the DNA is TGTGCCAGCAGTTCCCCTAGCGGGAGGGCCACTAACGAGCAGTACTTC. Translation gives CASSSPSGRATNEQYF.

This chain connects TRBV7-2 to TRBJ1-5; weak D call: TRBD1 (5 bases). V was shortened by 5 bases and J by 4 bases, with 15 bases between the two germline ends. Germline-derived CDR1 and CDR2 are SGHTA and FQGNSA. This CDR3 comprises 15 residues. In DNA, the CDR3 is TGTGCCAGCAGCGATTTCTGGGGGGTAAATCAGCCCCAGCATTTT. It specifies CASSDFWGVNQPQHF.

The chain is built from TRBV5-1 and TRBJ1-2; D is perhaps TRBD1 (5 bases). Between the trimmed V and J ends, which lost 1 base and 6 bases, there was a span of 10 bases. Germline loops: CDR1 SGHRS, CDR2 YFSETQ. This CDR3 has 13 amino acids. In nucleotides, the CDR3 is TGCGCCAGCAGCTTGTTCCCAGGGAATGGCTACACCTTC. Its translation is CASSLFPGNGYTF.

The chain is built from TRBV7-2 and TRBJ1-5, with 7 bases identical to TRBD1. The CDR3 loop spans 17 amino acids. The V gene's germline CDR1 is SGHTA and CDR2 FQGNSA. With 2 bases clipped from V and 2 bases from J, the junction kept 9 bases outside the gene matches. DNA for the CDR3: TGTGCCAGCAGCTTATACGTTCAGGGGGGAGGCAATCAGCCCCAGCATTTT. Residues: CASSLYVQGGGNQPQHF.

The chain joins TRBV4-3 to TRBJ2-3; TRBD2 matches at 9 bases. Germline CDR1 LGHNA, CDR2 YSLEER. V lost 0 bases to trimming and J lost 3 bases; unmatched junction nucleotides: 13. This CDR3 has 19 amino acids. The CDR3 protein is CASSQDWVRAAGGTDTQYF. The CDR3 DNA is TGCGCCAGCAGCCAAGATTGGGTGAGGGCAGCGGGAGGTACAGATACGCAGTATTTT.

The chain recombines TRBV5-1 with TRBJ1-3; no clear D. Looked up from germline, CDR1 is SGHRS and CDR2 is YFSETQ. The CDR3 spans 15 residues. V was pared by 0 bases and J by 0 bases, with 7 bases between. The CDR3 spells CASSLAASSGNTIYF. Written as DNA, the CDR3 is TGCGCCAGCAGCTTGGCAGCGAGCTCTGGAAACACCATATATTTT.

The V and J genes are TRBV9 and TRBJ2-5, with D unresolved. The V gene's germline CDR1 is SGDLS and CDR2 YYNGEE. Trimming stripped 4 bases from V and 3 bases from J, with 10 bases between. This CDR3 has 13 amino acids. CDR3 residues: CASSSSAEETQYF. The CDR3 coding sequence is TGTGCCAGCAGCTCCTCTGCGGAAGAGACCCAGTACTTC.

This clone is a singleton in its sample. CDR3 region: CASSLGTGVWEQYF. The CDR3 DNA reads as TGTGCCAGCAGCTTAGGGACAGGGGTGTGGGAGCAGTACTTC. The chain uses TRBV11-2 and TRBJ2-7; TRBD1 matches 9 bases. The CDR3 contains 14 residues. The germline V gene encodes CDR1 SGHAT and CDR2 FQNNGV. V lost 1 base, J lost 7 bases, and 5 bases stayed unmatched.